This entry lists 29 T cell receptor beta chains sequenced from one sample in a study of blood T cell repertoires in COVID-19 (TCRdb year 2020). Libraries were made using the immunoSEQ multiplex PCR assay. Not all clones reach the TCRdb copy of this immuneACCESS table, which keeps in-frame sequences only. Checked studies attribute under half of the gap to unresolved V genes and leave the rest unexplained. Recorded for this sample are more than 130,000 clones; approximately 80% of them occurred a single time. The top ten clones comprise roughly 8.6% of the sample. Source material: peripheral blood. The receptor source for this set is a woman of 80 years or more in a cohort sampled during active or convalescent COVID-19.

The gene calls are TRBV3-1 (or the pseudogene TRBV3-2) and TRBJ1-2; D is possibly TRBD1 (6 bases). From germline, CDR1 is LGHDT and CDR2 YNNKEL (reference sequence). Deletions cut 2 bases from V and 4 bases from J, with 11 bases between. The CDR3 length is 14 residues. In DNA form, the CDR3 reads TGTGCCAGCAGCCAAACATCAGGGGTCTATGGCTACACCTTC. The encoded protein is CASSQTSGVYGYTF.

This clone was seen once. CDR3 loop: CASSQVGGSSYNSPLHF. The CDR3 DNA follows: TGTGCCAGCAGCCAAGTAGGCGGTAGCTCCTATAATTCACCCCTCCACTTT. The V gene is TRBV3-1 (or the pseudogene TRBV3-2), the J gene TRBJ1-6; no clear D gene. The CDR3 length is 17 residues. Germline CDR1 LGHDT, CDR2 YNNKEL (reference sequence). The V and J ends lost 1 base and 0 bases respectively, with 10 bases between them.

The chain links TRBV4-3 to TRBJ2-2, with 7 bases identical to TRBD1. Germline loops: CDR1 LGHNA, CDR2 YSLEER. Trimming removed 5 bases from V and 5 bases from J; junction bases left unmatched: 11. The CDR3 is 16 amino acids. CDR3 amino acids: CASSSYRGRVTGELFF. CDR3 coding DNA: TGCGCCAGCAGCTCCTACAGGGGACGTGTTACCGGGGAGCTGTTTTTT.

This clone was seen only once. The chain combines TRBV7-3 with TRBJ2-2; TRBD1 matches 9 bases. Germline V CDR1 and CDR2: SGHTA, FQGTGA. This CDR3 is 15 amino acids long. J gave up 5 bases and V 6 bases, and 7 bases lay outside the gene matches. In DNA form, the CDR3 reads TGTGCCAGCAGGACAACAGGGGGCCGGACCGGGGAGCTGTTTTTT. Protein sequence: CASRTTGGRTGELFF.

In DNA form, the CDR3 reads TGCAGCGGATCTAACAGGGTTGGCACTGAAGCTTTCTTT. Its translation is CSGSNRVGTEAFF. This sequence joins TRBV29-1 and TRBJ1-1; possible D gene TRBD1, 6 bases. The V end lost 7 bases, the J end lost 4 bases, and 16 bases lay between the germline ends. This CDR3 region has 13 residues. Per the germline V gene, CDR1 is SQVTM and CDR2 is ANQGSEA.

The chain uses TRBV5-1 and TRBJ2-3, with D possibly being TRBD2 (5 bases). The CDR3 is made up of 15 amino acids. Germline CDR1 SGHRS, CDR2 YFSETQ. The V end was cut by 1 base, the J end by 0 bases, with 9 bases between. The CDR3 loop is CASSLLATSTDTQYF. DNA for the CDR3: TGCGCCAGCAGCTTGCTAGCAACTAGCACAGATACGCAGTATTTT.

V and J are TRBV7-8 and TRBJ1-2; D perhaps matches TRBD1 (5 bases). This CDR3 is 13 amino acids long. CDR1 and CDR2 (germline): SGHVS, FQNEAQ. The ends were cut back, 3 bases at V and 7 bases at J, with 12 bases in the middle. CDR3 DNA sequence: TGTGCCAGCAGCTTTTCCGGGGGTGGTGGCTACACCTTC. This encodes CASSFSGGGGYTF.

This chain joins TRBV5-1 and TRBJ1-1; possible D gene TRBD1, 6 bases. The germline V gene encodes CDR1 SGHRS and CDR2 YFSETQ. Deletions cut 1 base from V and 3 bases from J, with 16 bases between. The CDR3 spans 16 residues. The CDR3 DNA is TGCGCCAGCAGCTTGACTACAGGGATAAGTTACACTGAAGCTTTCTTT. Translating it yields CASSLTTGISYTEAFF.

This chain connects TRBV6-2 or TRBV6-3 to TRBJ2-1, with 8 bases that match TRBD2. The germline CDR1 and CDR2 sequences are MNHEY and SVGEGT. V gave up 5 bases and J gave up 6 bases; unmatched junction bases: 6. The CDR3 totals 14 residues. Here the CDR3 DNA reads TGTGCCAGCAGTGGGACTAGACGGGCCAATGAGCAGTTCTTC. This codes for CASSGTRRANEQFF.

The CDR3 region is CASSRPGWGRDTGYTF. CDR3 in DNA: TGTGCCAGCAGCCGACCCGGGTGGGGCCGGGACACTGGCTACACCTTC. This chain connects TRBV5-5 to TRBJ1-2, with D tentatively TRBD1 (6 bases). The CDR3 extends over 16 amino acids. Germline assignment: CDR1 SGHKS and CDR2 YYEKEE (reference sequence). V dropped 4 bases and J dropped 7 bases, with 23 bases sitting between them. Looking up the rest from reference TRBV5-5 and TRBJ1-2 gives the full variable domain: DAGVTQSPTHLIKTRGQQVTLRCSPISGHKSVSWYQQVLGQGPQFIFQYYEKEERGRGNFPDRFSARQFPNYSSELNVNALLLGDSALYLCASSRPGWGRDTGYTFGSGTRLTVV.

This clone was seen once. The chain combines TRBV4-2 with TRBJ1-4, with 8 bases identical to TRBD1. V was clipped by 2 bases and J by 0 bases; unmatched bases: 2. This CDR3 region has 16 residues. The germline V gene encodes CDR1 LGHNA and CDR2 YNFKEQ. The CDR3 here is CASSQTGGTTNEKLFF. The CDR3, as DNA: TGTGCCAGCAGCCAAACAGGGGGAACAACTAATGAAAAACTGTTTTTT.

This sequence joins TRBV6-5 and TRBJ1-5, with 9 nucleotides matching TRBD1. CDR3 length: 15 residues. Germline CDR1 is MNHEY and CDR2 is SVGAGI. V was pared by 5 bases and J by 2 bases, with 4 bases of the junction left unmatched. The CDR3 bases are TGTGCCAGCAGTATACAGGGGGCAGGCAATCAGCCCCAGCATTTT. This encodes CASSIQGAGNQPQHF.

This rearrangement joins TRBV6-1 to TRBJ1-5, with 8 nucleotides matching TRBD1. The CDR3 is 15 amino acids. V dropped 2 bases and J dropped 7; count of bases not matched to a gene: 7. Germline V gene data show CDR1 as MNHNS and CDR2 as SASEGT. CDR3 residues: CASSEWTGIRQPQHF. CDR3 DNA sequence: TGTGCCAGCAGTGAATGGACAGGGATAAGGCAGCCCCAGCATTTT.

The V and J genes are TRBV21-1 and TRBJ1-2. TRBV21-1 is noted as a pseudogene. The CDR3 runs 14 residues. The CDR3 sequence is CASSKDEPNYGYTF. The DNA of the CDR3 is TGTGCCAGCAGCAAAGATGAGCCTAACTATGGCTACACCTTC.

This chain joins TRBV2 and TRBJ1-2, with TRBD1 matching 7 bases. The CDR3 runs to 13 residues. Germline V gives CDR1 SNHLY, CDR2 FYNNEI. With V trimmed by 2 bases and J by 3 bases, 0 bases remained unmatched. The CDR3 DNA sequence: TGTGCCAGCAGTGAACAGGGGGACTATGGCTACACCTTC. It translates to CASSEQGDYGYTF.

The chain employs TRBV10-3 and TRBJ1-6; weak D call: TRBD1 (6 bases). This CDR3 has 12 amino acids. The ends were cut back, 10 bases at V and 7 bases at J, with 11 bases in the middle. Germline loops: CDR1 ENHRY, CDR2 SYGVKD. CDR3: CATRQVNSPLHF. CDR3 nucleotide sequence: TGTGCCACCCGACAGGTCAATTCACCCCTCCACTTT.

This clone was seen only a few times. The chain combines TRBV18 with TRBJ2-5; D is possibly TRBD1 (6 bases). V lost 5 bases and J 0 bases, leaving 19 bases between the germline ends. In germline, CDR1 is KGHSH, CDR2 LQKENI. This CDR3 contains 17 residues. The CDR3 spells CASSSPFNRDNQETQYF. The CDR3 coding sequence is TGTGCCAGCTCATCGCCGTTCAACCGGGACAACCAAGAGACCCAGTACTTC. The full variable domain, with the rest looked up from reference TRBV18 and TRBJ2-5, is NAGVMQNPRHLVRRRGQEARLRCSPMKGHSHVYWYRQLPEEGLKFMVYLQKENIIDESGMPKERFSAEFPKEGPSILRIQQVVRGDSAAYFCASSSPFNRDNQETQYFGPGTRLLVL.

The J gene is TRBJ2-7, the V gene TRBV10-3; 12 nucleotides agree with TRBD2. Unmatched junction bases numbered 5, after V lost 0 bases and J lost 5 bases. The CDR3 loop spans 16 amino acids. Germline values: CDR1 ENHRY, CDR2 SYGVKD. In nucleotides, the CDR3 is TGTGCCATCAGTGAGTCCGGACTAGCGGGGCCTAACGAGCAGTACTTC. Translated: CAISESGLAGPNEQYF.

The chain is built from TRBV19 and TRBJ1-2; 9 bases fit TRBD1. After removal of 6 bases from V and 14 bases from J, the junction contained 16 bases not matched to a gene. Germline V gives CDR1 LNHDA, CDR2 SQIVND (reference sequence). CDR3 length: 14 amino acids. The CDR3 is CASSSPDRGYMRTF. DNA for the CDR3: TGTGCCAGTAGCTCGCCGGACAGGGGATATATGAGGACCTTC.

The chain joins TRBV7-9 to TRBJ2-1; the match to TRBD2 covers 9 bases. This CDR3 spans 13 amino acids. The junction had 1 base not matched to a gene; V was cut back by 2 bases and J by 8 bases. Germline V gene lookup returns CDR1 SEHNR and CDR2 FQNEAQ (reference sequence). Written as DNA, the CDR3 is TGTGCCAGCAGCTTAAGGACTAGCGATGAGCAGTTCTTC. It yields the protein CASSLRTSDEQFF.

This clone has only one observation. The chain combines TRBV5-1 with TRBJ2-2; no firm D call. Between the trimmed V and J ends, which lost 0 bases and 4 bases, there was a span of 7 bases. This CDR3 region has 14 residues. The germline V gene encodes CDR1 SGHRS and CDR2 YFSETQ. As DNA, the CDR3 is TGCGCCAGCAGCTTGGGAACAACCACCGGGGAGCTGTTTTTT. Translating gives CASSLGTTTGELFF. The variable domain in full, with the rest retrieved from reference TRBV5-1 and TRBJ2-2, is KAGVTQTPRYLIKTRGQQVTLSCSPISGHRSVSWYQQTPGQGLQFLFEYFSETQRNKGNFPGRFSGRQFSNSRSEMNVSTLELGDSALYLCASSLGTTTGELFFGEGSRLTVL.

V gene TRBV5-1 combines with J gene TRBJ1-1; maybe TRBD1 (5 bases). Trimming removed 3 bases at V and 6 bases at J, with 18 bases between. This CDR3 comprises 15 residues. CDR1 and CDR2 from the germline V gene are SGHRS and YFSETQ. CDR3: CASSSAGGTDSEAFF. The CDR3 DNA reads TGCGCCAGCAGCTCGGCGGGAGGGACCGACTCTGAAGCTTTCTTT.

The rearrangement uses TRBV18 and TRBJ1-2, with D tentatively TRBD1 (6 bases). CDR1 and CDR2 from the germline V gene are KGHSH and LQKENI. The CDR3 covers 16 residues. Trimming removed 3 bases at V and 4 bases at J, with 18 bases between. The CDR3: CASSPSLGQIGYGYTF. The CDR3 DNA follows: TGTGCCAGCTCACCTAGCCTTGGACAGATTGGCTATGGCTACACCTTC.

This sequence joins TRBV11-2 and TRBJ2-2, with a tentative D call TRBD2 (5 bases). The length of the CDR3 is 13 residues. V was shortened by 4 bases and J by 7 bases, with 10 bases between the two germline ends. Germline V gene lookup returns CDR1 SGHAT and CDR2 FQNNGV. The CDR3 DNA follows: TGTGCCAGCAGCTCCCCAGGAGGCGGGGAGCTGTTTTTT. This sequence encodes CASSSPGGGELFF.

CDR3 nucleotides: TGTGCCAGCAGCACAATAGACAGCTCCTACGAGCAGTACTTC. It is translated as CASSTIDSSYEQYF. The rearrangement links TRBV5-6 to TRBJ2-7, with a tentative D call TRBD1 (5 bases). There are 14 residues in the CDR3. Germline V gene lookup returns CDR1 SGHDT and CDR2 YYEEEE. The V gene lost 4 bases and the J gene lost 0 bases, with 11 bases spanning the gap.

This rearrangement joins TRBV13 to TRBJ1-6; TRBD1 aligns across 7 bases. This CDR3 has 14 amino acids. J was trimmed by 9 bases and V by 5 bases; bases with no gene match: 7. Per the germline V gene, CDR1 is PRHDT and CDR2 is FYEKMQ (reference sequence). DNA of the CDR3: TGTGCCAGCAGCCAACTTGACAGGGTTTCACCCCTCCACTTT. It yields the protein CASSQLDRVSPLHF.

This chain links TRBV19 with TRBJ1-1, with a possible D match to TRBD1 (6 bases). The V gene lost 3 bases and the J gene lost 1 base, with 12 bases spanning the gap. CDR3 length: 15 residues. Per the germline V gene, CDR1 is LNHDA and CDR2 is SQIVND (reference sequence). The DNA for the CDR3 is TGTGCCAGTAGTATCGCTACAGGGTGGAACACTGAAGCTTTCTTT. It is translated as CASSIATGWNTEAFF.

The chain combines TRBV24-1 with TRBJ2-2, with D perhaps matching TRBD2 (6 bases). With 7 bases removed from V and 1 base from J, the gap between germline ends came to 15 bases. Germline V gene data show CDR1 as KGHDR and CDR2 as SFDVKD. This CDR3 has 16 residues. CDR3 DNA: TGTGCCACCAGCCCCCCGGGAGCCCTGAACACCGGGGAGCTGTTTTTT. This codes for CATSPPGALNTGELFF.

The chain links TRBV7-9 to TRBJ1-3; D perhaps matches TRBD1 (6 bases). Per the germline V gene, CDR1 is SEHNR and CDR2 is FQNEAQ (reference sequence). This CDR3 has 14 amino acids. Between the trimmed V and J ends, which lost 1 base and 8 bases, there was a span of 12 bases. The CDR3 DNA follows: TGTGCCAGCAGCTTAGGCCAGGGGCTGTACACCATATATTTT. Protein sequence: CASSLGQGLYTIYF.